The entry below gives a single T cell receptor (beta chain) sequence along with its context. Its target antigen remains unknown. There are no base qualities to consult, and no much larger clone falls within one base. The library was obtained by the immunoSEQ multiplex PCR assay. For the multiplex PCR, a mixture combining 60 forward primers for TCR Vbeta segments and 13 reverse primers for TCR Jbeta segments was used. The CDR3 region of rearranged TCR beta genes was amplified from genomic DNA by a multiplex PCR assay. Amplified TCR beta libraries were sequenced as 87-base-pair reads on the Illumina HiSeq System. The authors processed their data as follows. A later analysis counted tens of millions of unique TCR beta chains across the 550 to 750 repertoires, and roughly 10 million of these chains were shared by at least two donors. Raw reads were error-corrected and collapsed into unique sequences by a nearest-neighbor algorithm in which closely related sequences were merged to remove PCR and sequencing errors. Alignment of CDR3 sequences to IMGT reference sequences was used to assign V, D and J gene segments. Each retained sequence needed at least a six-nucleotide match to both a V gene segment and a J gene segment. A rearrangement was called productive if the CDR3 had no stop codons and remained in frame with V and J, and every other rearrangement was called non-productive. Following IMGT convention, CDR3 was defined as the stretch from the second conserved V-encoded cysteine up to the conserved J-encoded phenylalanine. In an earlier analysis of 500 to 650 of the donors, sequences lacking an unambiguous match to a single V gene segment were excluded. An earlier analysis of about 590 of the donors classified V segments as functional when productive rearrangements were above 56.7% and as segregating when the standard deviation between donors was above 5%. To diagnose cytomegalovirus status from the catalog of TCR beta chain sequences, a statistical classification framework was built. In a later analysis, TCR nucleotide sequences were compared against IMGT/GENE-DB human TR gene sequences so that V and J genes could be assigned. A later analysis assigned CDR3 sequences and most-parsimonious VDJ recombination scenarios with the TCRdist pipeline. A later analysis defined each TCR beta chain by its CDR3 amino acid sequence plus V-gene family, and excluded reads lacking a unique V-gene family. To address suspected cross-contamination and a sequencing artifact, a later analysis removed roughly 580 highly shared, low-generation-probability nucleotide sequences. A later analysis calculated a clonal expansion index for each public chain from normalized within-repertoire ranks of inferred template counts. In a later analysis, generation probabilities were computed using a VDJ recombination model fitted to out-of-frame rearrangements, and the results were checked against IGoR. A later analysis scored TCR-TCR, TCR-HLA and TCR-CMV co-occurrence with hypergeometric tests, applying a repertoire-size bias correction to TCR pairs. To estimate false discovery rates, a later analysis permuted the HLA or CMV assignments 20 times. A later analysis grouped co-occurring TCRs with DBSCAN, adding TCRdist sequence similarity when clustering within HLA-allele-positive subsets. Repertoires with fewer than 30,000 or more than 120,000 public chains, plus five repertoires with anomalous nucleotide sharing, were excluded from co-occurrence clustering. Held by TCRdb, this immuneACCESS table contains in-frame sequences only and omits some clones. Under half of the omission traces to an unresolved V gene where checked; the cause of the rest is unknown. V, J and clone size reflect that table, while D and trimming were determined from the DNA. This sample lists around 180,000 clones; 79% were detected once. The ten largest account for roughly 0.76% of the sample.

The CDR3, from cysteine to phenylalanine, totals 11 residues. Only the CDR3 DNA stays, 33 bases, in frame from base 1. Looking up the germline V gene yields CDR1 SGHTA and CDR2 FQGNSA. V is shortened by 5 bases, J by 6 bases, and the region joining them spans 5 bases. In total, around 600 healthy bone marrow donors made up the cohort. Cohort members were all nominally healthy when sampled, although unrecorded immune exposures were likely present. The donor tested CMV seronegative and was one of the 352 seronegative cohort members. A peripheral blood sample was provided by each donor, and peripheral blood mononuclear cells were used for TCR beta sequencing. The Qiagen DNeasy Blood Extraction Kit was used to extract genomic DNA from the blood cell samples. The source of the sample is a study of cytomegalovirus exposure and HLA in healthy donors (dated by TCRdb to about 2017). Background for the entire study: An earlier analysis of several hundred of the donors reported approximately 260 Gb of sequence data and 95 million to 140 million unique TCR beta sequences obtained from some 200 million T cells. Around 330 gigabases of sequencing data and about 92 million unique TCR sequences made up an early release that covered 500 to 650 HLA-typed donors. Of the roughly 420 genotyped donors, 75% to 85% were placed in the genetic ancestry cluster associated with self-reported Caucasian donors. The study aimed to test whether signatures of past pathogen exposure could be identified by cataloging public T cell receptors. The T cell repertoires of under 700 subjects were profiled by immunosequencing and related to cytomegalovirus serostatus. Along with the approximately 650-subject first cohort, a separate validation cohort of around 110 different subjects was used. High-throughput TCR immunosequencing, statistical association of individual TCRs with disease status, and machine learning were combined to predict cytomegalovirus infection status. To study patterns of TCR occurrence, a later analysis re-analyzed previously published TCR beta repertoires from 700 or so donors and added high-resolution HLA genotyping. Rather than using new phenotypic data, the later analysis identified candidate immune exposures from TCR beta sequences and from how often those sequences occurred across donors. In an earlier analysis of a few hundred of the donors, high-throughput TCR beta sequencing was used to judge whether each TCR beta V gene segment behaved as functional or pseudogenic. Alongside the repertoire data, information on donor age, sex, ethnicity and CMV serostatus was compiled. A later genetic analysis took genome-wide SNP genotypes for about 55% of the roughly 670 donors and used that subset as a discovery cohort. Every discovery cohort repertoire had been produced on one sequencing platform. HLA typing included class I and class II loci at four-digit resolution. Typing coverage differed by locus: A, B, C, DRB1 and DQB1 were typed in roughly 620-640 donors, DQA1 in about 500, DPA1 in some 600, and DPB1 in roughly 450. Roughly 5 DR-DQ haplotypes were handled as single units for association and clustering because linkage in the cohort was strong. On average, about 200,000 unique TCR beta nucleotide sequences were sequenced per donor among roughly 430 genotyped donors of the cohort, with about 19% of those sequences being non-productive. Study-wide findings and limitations: Because counts were too low, seventeen rarely observed V segments, including chromosome 9 orphons, were excluded from the earlier analysis of under 650 of the donors. For the cohort, immune exposure information was limited to CMV serostatus. Sequencing depth was assumed to be roughly uniform across donors in the presence/absence analyses, though that assumption may not hold. In a later analysis, the rate of TCR association differed among HLA loci, with DRB1 alleles having the most associated TCRs and HLA-C alleles having the fewest. Correlated functional status among segregating V segments might reflect linkage disequilibrium, but an unknown experimental factor could not be ruled out. Strong co-occurrence of HLA alleles, especially DR and DQ, made assigning TCR associations to individual alleles difficult. According to a later analysis, most CMV-associated TCR beta chains appeared to be HLA-restricted, and the HLA associations seemed to be driven largely by CMV exposure. HLA typing was unavailable for some donors at each locus, so association tests used only the typed subset. In a later genetic analysis, fewer N-insertions in productive TCRs were reported among donors in an Asian-associated ancestry cluster than the roughly 700-donor mean. The authors suggested that the approach could potentially be generalized to other disease states and immunological phenotypes. Cytomegalovirus status was reported to be diagnosed by the classifier with high specificity and sensitivity in both the original and validation cohorts. A few of the identified cytomegalovirus-associated TCR beta chains were confirmed in vitro to be specific for cytomegalovirus antigens. A further reported finding was that TCR beta sequences accurately predicted the HLA-A and HLA-B alleles for most subjects in the first cohort. An earlier analysis of approximately 500 of the donors showed that most TCR beta V segments appeared in productive rearrangements either about 87% or about 30% of the time, which broadly matched IMGT annotations. A later analysis associated 15,000 to 20,000 TCR beta sequences with specific HLA alleles at a false discovery rate of 0.05. Because the 87-base-pair reads could not distinguish some IMGT-functional V segments, including TRBV6-2 and TRBV6-3, those segments were excluded. V-gene and J-gene trimming of TCR beta chains was associated with a missense DCLRE1C variant in a later genetic analysis, and the association was replicated in an independent cohort. Most TCR sequences were seen in very few donors, while some public TCRs were found in many individuals. A group of highly shared sequence variants was considered likely to be a technical artifact of the sequencing pipeline. In the study, around 150 TCR beta chains were listed as associated with cytomegalovirus. In a later analysis, HLA-associated TCR beta chains showed more clonal expansion and lower generation probabilities than non-associated chains that were equally common. Only TCR beta chains were sequenced in this cohort, and the absence of alpha or paired-chain data limited detectable features. According to a later analysis, parvovirus B19, influenza, CMV and Epstein-Barr virus appeared linked to several top co-occurrence clusters.

Recombination joined TRBV7-2 with TRBJ1-3, with no confident D gene call. The specimen sequenced was PBMCs. This clonotype originated in a woman in her 40s in good health and CMV-seronegative. CDR3 sequence: CASSLLNTIYF. The DNA sequence is as follows: TGTGCCAGCAGCCTGTTAAACACCATATATTTT.